The sequence of this T cell receptor (beta chain) was determined in a study of blood T cell repertoires in COVID-19. The repertoire was sequenced with immunoSEQ multiplex PCR; TCRdb's copy has only in-frame clones and lacks some. Of around 160,000 clones detected, 75% to 85% appear once; the ten largest clones hold over 10%. J lost 5 bases, V lost 8 bases, and 7 bases had no gene match. Looked up from germline, CDR1 is SGHTA and CDR2 is FQGTGA. This CDR3 has 13 amino acids. The source material was peripheral blood. The chain uses TRBV7-3 and TRBJ2-3; TRBD2 matches at 7 bases. The sequence was collected from a man between 60 and 75 years old with active or convalescent COVID-19. CDR3 loop: CASGLIAGDTQYF. The CDR3 nucleotides are TGTGCCAGCGGCCTTATAGCGGGAGATACGCAGTATTTT.